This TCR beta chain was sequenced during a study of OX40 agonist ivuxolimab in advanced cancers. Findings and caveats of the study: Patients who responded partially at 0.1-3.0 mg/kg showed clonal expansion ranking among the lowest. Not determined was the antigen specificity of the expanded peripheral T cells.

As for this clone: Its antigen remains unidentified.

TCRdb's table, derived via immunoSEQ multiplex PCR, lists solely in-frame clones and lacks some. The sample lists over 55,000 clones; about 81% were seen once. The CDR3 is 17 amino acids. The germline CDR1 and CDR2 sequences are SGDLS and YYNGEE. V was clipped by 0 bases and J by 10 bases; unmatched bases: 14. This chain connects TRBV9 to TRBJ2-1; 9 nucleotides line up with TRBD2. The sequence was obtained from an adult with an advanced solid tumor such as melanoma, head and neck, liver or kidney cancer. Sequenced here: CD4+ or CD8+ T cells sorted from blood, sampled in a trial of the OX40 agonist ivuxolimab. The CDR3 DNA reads TGTGCCAGCAGCGTAGGTCCTAGCGGGATTATGACGTTAGAGCAGTTCTTC. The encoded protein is CASSVGPSGIMTLEQFF.